The entry that follows covers one T cell receptor beta chain sequence. This record comes from a study of blood T cell repertoires in COVID-19. For the study at large: Acute and convalescent COVID-19 samples came from the United States, Italy and Spain.

Generated by immunoSEQ multiplex PCR, the TCRdb table keeps only in-frame clones and is missing some. The table includes under 350,000 clones, around 92% detected once. Per the germline V gene, CDR1 is DFQATT and CDR2 is SNEGSKA (reference sequence). CDR3 length: 11 residues. V lost 6 bases and J 4 bases, leaving 9 bases between the germline ends. This TCR came from a woman aged 30 to 39 with COVID-19, enrolled during active disease. The V and J genes are TRBV20-1 and TRBJ1-1; a possible D gene is TRBD1 (5 bases). Material: peripheral blood. The CDR3 sequence: CSAEGRTEAFF. The CDR3 DNA reads TGCAGTGCGGAGGGACGCACTGAAGCTTTCTTT.